This is a list of T cell receptor beta chains from one sample in a study of T cell responses to AZD1222 COVID-19 vaccine. Produced via immunoSEQ multiplex PCR; TCRdb's table is partial and in-frame only. The data contain approximately 71,000 clones, more than 70% of them singletons. The sequencing used peripheral blood, collected on day 0 of AZD1222 vaccination. The receptors were sampled from an adult in good health. Both conserved end residues are part of each CDR3. Each record gives: D gene, V gene, CDR3 protein. D genes are given only for firm matches.

NA | TRBV2 | CASSEALRGGNQPQHF
TRBD1 | TRBV7-2 | CASSLSDREETQYF
NA | TRBV6-5 | CASKTGQGLGIFF
NA | TRBV30 | CAWSVIPTEAFF
TRBD1 | TRBV28 | CASSFVRGTVNEKLFF
TRBD2 | TRBV24-1 | CATSDLGGSSYNEQFF
NA | TRBV6-5 | CASSYAQGGTYEQYF
NA | TRBV14 | CASSQLRYEQYF
NA | TRBV2 | CASSVISGGYTF
NA | TRBV3-1/TRBV3-2 | CASSQTSSYEQYF
NA | TRBV7-9 | CASASTNEKLFF
NA | TRBV6-5 | CASSYGSGWFTGELFF
NA | TRBV28 | CASSLDRIHGYTF
TRBD1 | TRBV2 | CASMSRQGSTNEKLFF
NA | TRBV29-1 | CSVPMTRGFDTQYF
NA | TRBV19 | CASSGRWSKQFF
TRBD2 | TRBV15 | CATSRDYGTSGRNEQFF
TRBD2 | TRBV7-3 | CASSPRLAGSYNEQFF
NA | TRBV7-5 | CVRSLGDRVPGGDTGELFF
NA | TRBV7-2 | CASSLARADTQYF
NA | TRBV28 | CASHVGMRTQPQHF
NA | TRBV19 | CASSMWEYEQYF
NA | TRBV7-3 | CASSALSGSRSPLHF
NA | TRBV6-4 | CASSGLRRGNQPQHF
NA | TRBV27 | CASSLGYNEQFF
NA | TRBV19 | CASSRRGGKTTNEKLFF
NA | TRBV12-3/TRBV12-4 | CASSFRNSPLHF
NA | TRBV14 | CASSRQSYNEQFF
TRBD2 | TRBV6-5 | CASSGTSGRDTQYF
NA | TRBV7-2 | CASSSLTSYNEQFF
NA | TRBV18 | CASSRTLNGELFF
NA | TRBV4-1 | CASSQRDLEQFF
NA | TRBV28 | CASKRGTISTDTQYF